This TCR beta chain came from a study of OX40 agonist ivuxolimab in advanced cancers. Overall study: Eligibility rules accepted prior anti-PD-1, anti-PD-L1 or anti-CTLA-4 therapy, and around 43% had some. Study results and limitations: Nonresponders included some who also had low normalized T-cell clonal expansion. Researchers did not determine the expanded peripheral T cells' antigen specificity.

As regards this clone: What it binds is not known.

Samples of blood were obtained at baseline, on cycle 4 day 1, and on cycle 7 day 1. Sequencing was performed with immunoSEQ multiplex PCR; in TCRdb, only in-frame clones are kept and a portion is missing. The sample carries some 81,000 clones, 80% to 90% recorded once. There are 13 residues in the CDR3. V lost 5 bases, J lost 8 bases, and 12 bases lay in between. Germline V gene lookup returns CDR1 LGHNA and CDR2 YNFKEQ. The sequences come from CD4+ or CD8+ T cells sorted from blood, collected in a trial of the OX40 agonist ivuxolimab. This TCR was recovered from an adult with an advanced solid tumor such as melanoma, head and neck, liver or kidney cancer. The V call is TRBV4-2, the J call TRBJ1-4; no firm D call. The CDR3 bases are TGTGCCAGCAGCTTGGTCCCCCGGGAAAAACTGTTTTTT. Its translation is CASSLVPREKLFF.